The 13 T cell receptor beta chains given below trace back to one sample, sequenced in a study of persistence of HIV-infected CD4 T cells. The immunoSEQ assay was version 4, run in survey mode. Assay used: immunoSEQ multiplex PCR; TCRdb lists only in-frame clones, some missing. The sample includes approximately 39,000 clones, around four fifths of them seen just once. An overlapping HIV-1 Gag peptide pool stimulated these cells at 0.75 to 1 ug/peptide/mL. Memory cells lacking CD40L and CD69 with high CD45RO were sorted. No antigen has been identified for these receptors. The specimen was cultured CD4+ T cells from PBMCs, collected from a patient who received antiretroviral therapy. Receptor source: an adult with HIV. The donor label of this sample is uncertain.

The genes are TRBV29-1 and TRBJ1-1; possibly TRBD1 for D (6 bases). The CDR3 covers 15 residues. Trimming stripped 3 bases from V and 4 bases from J, with 18 bases between. Germline V gene data show CDR1 as SQVTM and CDR2 as ANQGSEA. DNA of the CDR3: TGCAGCGTTGACGGGTCCGCAGGGGTGGCCACTGAAGCTTTCTTT. Amino acid sequence: CSVDGSAGVATEAFF.

This chain joins TRBV3-1 (or the pseudogene TRBV3-2) and TRBJ2-2; D ambiguous. The CDR3 loop spans 13 amino acids. Between the trimmed V and J ends, which lost 2 bases and 7 bases, there was a span of 8 bases. CDR1 and CDR2 from the germline V gene are LGHDT and YNNKEL (reference sequence). CDR3 loop: CASSQRSFGELFF. The CDR3 DNA is TGTGCCAGCAGCCAAAGGAGCTTCGGGGAGCTGTTTTTT.

The CDR3 region is CASSLAGAGDYEQYV. The CDR3 DNA follows: TGTGCCAGCAGTCTCGCTGGGGCGGGGGACTACGAGCAGTACGTC. This chain uses TRBV7-9 with TRBJ2-7, with 7 nucleotides matching TRBD2. The CDR3 has 15 amino acids. From germline, CDR1 is SEHNR and CDR2 FQNEAQ (reference sequence). V shed 6 bases, J shed 3 bases, and the junction held 11 bases outside the gene matches.

This chain joins TRBV7-9 and TRBJ2-1; 8 bases align to TRBD2. With 2 bases clipped from V and 2 bases from J, the junction kept 8 bases outside the gene matches. The CDR3 totals 17 residues. Germline CDR1 and CDR2: SEHNR and FQNEAQ (reference sequence). Written as DNA, the CDR3 is TGTGCCAGCAGCTTAATCCGGGGGGGTACAACCTACAATGAGCAGTTCTTC. Translation: CASSLIRGGTTYNEQFF.

The chain has TRBV9 and TRBJ1-4, with D tentatively TRBD1 (6 bases). This CDR3 has 14 amino acids. V was pared by 4 bases and J by 7 bases, with 14 bases between. The V gene's germline CDR1 is SGDLS and CDR2 YYNGEE. Here the CDR3 reads CASSSTGYFEKLFF. For the CDR3, the DNA is TGTGCCAGCAGCTCCACAGGGTATTTTGAAAAACTGTTTTTT.

The V and J genes are TRBV10-3 and TRBJ1-5; D gene unclear. The germline V gene has CDR1 ENHRY and CDR2 SYGVKD. The CDR3 is 15 residues long. Trimming left V 2 bases short and J 5 bases short, with 13 bases between. The CDR3 coding sequence is TGTGCCATCAGTGAGGGACGGGGAGTTTATCAGCCCCAGCATTTT. Residues: CAISEGRGVYQPQHF.

The chain carries TRBV19 and TRBJ2-1; the match to TRBD1 covers 7 bases. Germline trimming cut 5 bases from V and 7 bases from J; bases unmatched to any gene: 8. The germline gives CDR1 LNHDA, CDR2 SQIVND (reference sequence). CDR3 length: 14 residues. CDR3 DNA sequence: TGTGCCAGTAGTGGCGGAGACAGGGTGAATGAGCAGTTCTTC. Encoded protein: CASSGGDRVNEQFF.

The CDR3 DNA sequence: TGTGCCAGCAGGAGACCGCTCCCCGAGCAGTTCTTC. The encoded protein is CASRRPLPEQFF. V and J are TRBV7-3 and TRBJ2-1; D unclear. Between the trimmed V and J ends, which lost 6 bases and 10 bases, there was a span of 13 bases. The CDR3 has 12 amino acids. From germline, CDR1 is SGHTA and CDR2 FQGTGA.

The chain uses TRBV19 and TRBJ1-2; a weak D match, TRBD1 (5 bases). Trimming cost V 7 bases and J 7 bases, with 13 bases left between them. The CDR3 is made up of 12 amino acids. The germline CDR1 and CDR2 sequences are LNHDA and SQIVND (reference sequence). The CDR3, as DNA: TGTGCCAGTACCCAGGTCGGGGGTGGCTACACCTTC. Amino acid sequence: CASTQVGGGYTF.

The V call is TRBV7-2, the J call TRBJ1-1; no definite D call. CDR1 is SGHTA, CDR2 FQGNSA, per germline. This CDR3 is 15 amino acids long. V was trimmed by 1 base and J by 1 base, leaving 10 bases between them. This CDR3 reads CASSLVSLKNTEAFF. CDR3 DNA: TGTGCCAGCAGCTTAGTTTCTTTGAAGAACACTGAAGCTTTCTTT.

V is TRBV15 and J is TRBJ1-2, with TRBD1 identical over 7 bases. Germline V gene data show CDR1 as LNHNV and CDR2 as YYDKDF (reference sequence). CDR3 length: 15 residues. After removal of 4 bases from V and 1 base from J, the junction contained 6 bases not matched to a gene. The chain's CDR3 is CATSTGQQFNYGYTF. The CDR3 nucleotides are TGTGCCACCAGCACGGGACAGCAATTTAACTATGGCTACACCTTC.

The V gene is TRBV19, the J gene TRBJ2-7; maybe TRBD2 (6 bases). Per germline, CDR1 LNHDA and CDR2 SQIVND (reference sequence). The CDR3 contains 12 residues. V was shortened by 4 bases and J by 7 bases, with 11 bases between the two germline ends. In nucleotides, the CDR3 is TGTGCCAGTAGTAACGAGGGGAGGGAGCAGTACTTC. Translating it yields CASSNEGREQYF. The full variable domain, with the rest looked up from reference TRBV19 and TRBJ2-7, is DGGITQSPKYLFRKEGQNVTLSCEQNLNHDAMYWYRQDPGQGLRLIYYSQIVNDFQKGDIAEGYSVSREKKESFPLTVTSAQKNPTAFYLCASSNEGREQYFGPGTRLTVT.

The chain uses TRBV5-8 and TRBJ1-2; D uncertain. Trimming took off 0 bases at V and 4 bases at J, with 10 bases between the two ends. Germline CDR1 and CDR2: SGHTS and YDEGEE. There are 14 residues in the CDR3. CDR3 residues: CASSLVLQRYGYTF. The CDR3 DNA sequence: TGTGCCAGCAGCTTGGTTCTACAGCGCTATGGCTACACCTTC. The variable domain in full, completed from reference TRBV5-8 and TRBJ1-2, reads EAGVTQSPTHLIKTRGQQATLRCSPISGHTSVYWYQQALGLGLQFLLWYDEGEERNRGNFPPRFSGRQFPNYSSELNVNALELEDSALYLCASSLVLQRYGYTFGSGTRLTVV.